These 18 T cell receptor beta chains were all obtained from the same sample, sequenced in a study of blood T cell repertoires in COVID-19. Sequenced by immunoSEQ multiplex PCR; TCRdb stores in-frame clones only, minus some. The sample contains under 300,000 clones, under 85% of which appear only once. The specimen sequenced was peripheral blood. The receptor set was obtained from a man between 25 and 39 years old who had recovered from COVID-19.

The genes are TRBV19 and TRBJ2-2; 11 positions agree with TRBD2. The CDR3 consists of 18 residues. With 4 bases clipped from V and 1 base from J, the junction kept 8 bases outside the gene matches. CDR1 and CDR2 from the germline V gene are LNHDA and SQIVND (reference sequence). The CDR3 DNA reads as TGTGCCAGTAGTAAGGGCCCCGGGACTAGCGGGAACACCGGGGAGCTGTTTTTT. Encoded protein: CASSKGPGTSGNTGELFF.

This sequence joins TRBV10-1 and TRBJ1-3; D is undetermined. V lost 5 bases to trimming and J lost 0 bases, with 11 bases between them. The CDR3 length is 15 residues. CDR1 is WNHNN, CDR2 SYGVQD, per germline (reference sequence). The CDR3 DNA sequence: TGCGCCAGCAGTCCATCACCGAGCTCTGGAAACACCATATATTTT. This codes for CASSPSPSSGNTIYF.

The chain has TRBV5-1 and TRBJ2-3; perhaps TRBD2 as D (5 bases). Germline V CDR1 and CDR2: SGHRS, YFSETQ. Between the trimmed V and J ends, which lost 1 base and 3 bases, there was a span of 6 bases. This CDR3 comprises 13 residues. CDR3 DNA sequence: TGCGCCAGCAGCTTGAGCGGAACAGATACGCAGTATTTT. Translating gives CASSLSGTDTQYF.

For the CDR3, the DNA is TGTGCCAGCAGAACCCCAGGCTATGGCTACACCTTC. It translates to CASRTPGYGYTF. V gene TRBV6-5 combines with J gene TRBJ1-2, with D uncertain. Germline assignment: CDR1 MNHEY and CDR2 SVGAGI. Between the trimmed V and J ends, which lost 6 bases and 4 bases, there was a span of 9 bases. This CDR3 spans 12 amino acids.

This rearrangement joins TRBV5-6 to TRBJ2-1; maybe TRBD2 (6 bases). There are 15 residues in the CDR3. Germline CDR1 and CDR2: SGHDT and YYEEEE. Trimming pared 4 bases from V and 4 bases from J, leaving 15 bases between. The CDR3 DNA sequence: TGTGCCAGCAGCCGGCGGGGCGTCGGGTACAATGAGCAGTTCTTC. It translates to CASSRRGVGYNEQFF. The full variable domain, in which reference TRBV5-6 and TRBJ2-1 provide the parts outside the CDR3, is DAGVTQSPTHLIKTRGQQVTLRCSPKSGHDTVSWYQQALGQGPQFIFQYYEEEERQRGNFPDRFSGHQFPNYSSELNVNALLLGDSALYLCASSRRGVGYNEQFFGPGTRLTVL.

The V call is TRBV11-3, the J call TRBJ1-2, with TRBD1 identical over 8 bases. V gave up 4 bases and J gave up 4 bases; unmatched junction bases: 8. Germline V gene data show CDR1 as SGHNT and CDR2 as YENEEA. This CDR3 has 15 amino acids. The CDR3 bases are TGTGCCAGCAGCTCGGACAGGGCTAGCAGCTATGGCTACACCTTC. This gives the protein CASSSDRASSYGYTF.

The V gene is TRBV5-1, the J gene TRBJ1-2; D gene uncertain. With 4 bases removed from V and 4 bases from J, the gap between germline ends came to 14 bases. This CDR3 is built from 14 residues. CDR1 SGHRS and CDR2 YFSETQ come from the germline V gene. The CDR3 is CASSDGEVSYGYTF. The CDR3 region has the DNA TGCGCCAGCAGCGACGGCGAGGTTAGCTATGGCTACACCTTC. Combining the CDR3 with reference TRBV5-1 and TRBJ1-2 gives the whole variable domain KAGVTQTPRYLIKTRGQQVTLSCSPISGHRSVSWYQQTPGQGLQFLFEYFSETQRNKGNFPGRFSGRQFSNSRSEMNVSTLELGDSALYLCASSDGEVSYGYTFGSGTRLTVV.

V usage is TRBV10-3 and J usage is TRBJ2-2; possible D gene TRBD2, 5 bases. The V end was cut by 3 bases, the J end by 3 bases, with 17 bases between. CDR1 ENHRY and CDR2 SYGVKD come from the germline V gene. The length of the CDR3 is 17 residues. CDR3 amino acids: CAISELGRAQDTGELFF. The CDR3 region has the DNA TGTGCCATCAGTGAATTAGGGCGGGCTCAGGACACCGGGGAGCTGTTTTTT.

V usage is TRBV28 and J usage is TRBJ1-2; TRBD1 agrees at 7 bases. Germline V gives CDR1 MDHEN, CDR2 SYDVKM. The CDR3 spans 14 residues. V was clipped by 3 bases and J by 5 bases; unmatched bases: 6. DNA for the CDR3: TGTGCCAGCAGTTTTATAGGGGGCTCTTATGGCTACACCTTC. Residues: CASSFIGGSYGYTF.

The genes are TRBV15 and TRBJ2-7, with D perhaps TRBD1 (5 bases). Germline values: CDR1 LNHNV, CDR2 YYDKDF (reference sequence). The CDR3 consists of 15 residues. Trimming stripped 0 bases from V and 2 bases from J, with 11 bases between. This CDR3 reads CATSRDRIRAYEQYV. The CDR3 bases are TGTGCCACCAGCAGAGATCGAATCAGGGCCTACGAGCAGTACGTC.

This clone was observed a handful of times. The CDR3 DNA reads as TGTGCCAGCATCCCACAGGGGGCAACTAATGAAAAACTGTTTTTT. It is translated as CASIPQGATNEKLFF. The gene calls are TRBV7-9 and TRBJ1-4; the match to TRBD1 covers 8 bases. Looked up from germline, CDR1 is SEHNR and CDR2 is FQNEAQ (reference sequence). Trimming at V came to 7 bases and at J to 0 bases, leaving 4 bases not matched to a gene. CDR3 size: 15 residues.

The chain has TRBV7-8 and TRBJ2-2; D unclear. The ends were cut back, 5 bases at V and 1 base at J, with 5 bases in the middle. CDR3 size: 13 residues. CDR1 SGHVS and CDR2 FQNEAQ come from the germline V gene. The CDR3 coding sequence is TGTGCCAGCAGCGACATGAACACCGGGGAGCTGTTTTTT. Protein product: CASSDMNTGELFF.

The chain combines TRBV19 with TRBJ2-2, with 7 bases identical to TRBD1. This CDR3 spans 15 amino acids. The ends lost 9 bases at V and 6 bases at J; junction bases unmatched: 13. Per germline, CDR1 LNHDA and CDR2 SQIVND (reference sequence). This chain's CDR3 is CASKRQGSIPGELFF. The CDR3 region has the DNA TGTGCCAGCAAAAGACAGGGAAGTATCCCCGGGGAGCTGTTTTTT. Based on the CDR3 plus reference TRBV19 and TRBJ2-2, the full variable domain is DGGITQSPKYLFRKEGQNVTLSCEQNLNHDAMYWYRQDPGQGLRLIYYSQIVNDFQKGDIAEGYSVSREKKESFPLTVTSAQKNPTAFYLCASKRQGSIPGELFFGEGSRLTVL.

The J gene is TRBJ2-1, the V gene TRBV6-5, with TRBD1 identical over 7 bases. J gave up 7 bases and V 6 bases, and 6 bases lay outside the gene matches. Germline V gene data show CDR1 as MNHEY and CDR2 as SVGAGI. The CDR3 is 13 residues long. CDR3 DNA sequence: TGTGCCAGCAGCGGGACAGTAGGAAATGAGCAGTTCTTC. This encodes CASSGTVGNEQFF.

J is TRBJ2-5 and V is TRBV5-1, with TRBD2 matching 8 bases. V was pared by 0 bases and J by 5 bases, with 9 bases of the junction left unmatched. CDR3 length equals 16 residues. Germline V gives CDR1 SGHRS, CDR2 YFSETQ. DNA of the CDR3: TGCGCCAGCAGCTTGGGGCGGGGGGACGCCAGGGAGACCCAGTACTTC. It specifies CASSLGRGDARETQYF.

This clone was detected once. V and J are TRBV28 and TRBJ1-5; a possible D gene is TRBD1 (6 bases). The CDR3 is 14 amino acids. V lost 7 bases to trimming and J lost 4 bases, with 14 bases between them. The germline gives CDR1 MDHEN, CDR2 SYDVKM. CDR3 amino acids: CASIPDRTNQPQHF. Here the CDR3 DNA reads TGTGCCAGCATCCCCGACAGGACAAATCAGCCCCAGCATTTT.

CDR3 region: CASSQVGSRGGRGEQFF. DNA for the CDR3: TGCGCCAGCAGCCAAGTCGGGTCTCGGGGAGGCCGGGGGGAGCAGTTCTTC. The chain links TRBV4-1 to TRBJ2-1; perhaps TRBD2 as D (6 bases). The CDR3 length is 17 residues. The V end was cut by 1 base, the J end by 10 bases, with 23 bases between. Germline V lookup: CDR1 MGHRA, CDR2 YSYEKL.

This clone was recorded once. J is TRBJ2-5 and V is TRBV3-1 (or the pseudogene TRBV3-2), with D perhaps TRBD1 (6 bases). The CDR3 sequence is 14 residues long. Trimming stripped 3 bases from V and 5 bases from J, with 13 bases between. From germline, CDR1 is LGHDT and CDR2 YNNKEL (reference sequence). The CDR3 loop is CASSHSQGPETQYF. The CDR3 DNA follows: TGTGCCAGCAGCCATAGTCAGGGGCCGGAGACCCAGTACTTC.